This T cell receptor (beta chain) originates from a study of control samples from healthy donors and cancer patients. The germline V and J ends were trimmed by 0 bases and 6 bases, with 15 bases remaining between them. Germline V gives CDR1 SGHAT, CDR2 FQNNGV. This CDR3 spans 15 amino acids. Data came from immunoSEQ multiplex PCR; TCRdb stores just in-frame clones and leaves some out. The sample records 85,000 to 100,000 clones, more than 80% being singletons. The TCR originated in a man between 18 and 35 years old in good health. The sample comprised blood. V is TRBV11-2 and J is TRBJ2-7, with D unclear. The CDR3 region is CASSLDRPNLGEQYF. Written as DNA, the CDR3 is TGTGCCAGCAGCTTAGACAGGCCAAACTTAGGCGAGCAGTACTTC.